In its sample, the clone carrying this T cell receptor beta chain was seen a few times. The target antigen is unknown. By 5'RACE template switching, TCR cDNA was produced, with a universal primer site and UMIs added in the process. TCRdb called the 5' RACE reads again in MiXCR, with one record for every CDR3 protein. The data contain about 260,000 distinct CDR3 sequences, over 10% of them singletons. The record originates from a study of T cells after yellow fever vaccination. Points from the study as a whole: One caveat is that FACS-sorted repertoires could contain abundant clonotypes contaminating from the bulk population.

Per germline, CDR1 SGHTA and CDR2 FQGNSA. The CDR3 is made up of 16 amino acids. J was trimmed by 4 bases and V by 7 bases; bases with no gene match: 16. The TCR sequence derives from a man in his thirties or forties who received the YFV17D yellow fever vaccine. The chain uses TRBV7-2 and TRBJ2-7; 7 positions match TRBD2. The sample was CD4+ T cells sorted from PBMCs, taken 45 days after the yellow fever booster vaccination. The CDR3 DNA is TGTGCCAGCACCTCAGCTGGCGGGAGCACCCGGTACGAGCAGTACTTC. Protein product: CASTSAGGSTRYEQYF.